This paragraph reports one T cell receptor beta chain. All three twin pairs grew up together with likely shared infections and vaccines. This specimen comes from a study of identical twins' blood T cells. Libraries were made from RNA as TCR cDNA, using a modified protocol. MiXCR was run by TCRdb on the 5' RACE reads, yielding one entry per CDR3 protein. This sample has hundreds of thousands of distinct CDR3 sequences, with approximately 30% found just once. Germline CDR1 is MNHEY and CDR2 is SVGEGT. V was shortened by 6 bases and J by 13 bases, with 12 bases between the two germline ends. The CDR3 has 11 amino acids.

The chain links TRBV6-2 or TRBV6-3 to TRBJ2-2, with D perhaps being TRBD1 or TRBD2 (5 bases each). Sequencing was done on a sample of PBMCs. This sequence originates from a woman aged 18-55 years in good health. The CDR3 loop reads CASSPRETLFF. The CDR3 DNA follows: TGTGCCAGCAGCCCCAGGGAGACGCTGTTTTTT.